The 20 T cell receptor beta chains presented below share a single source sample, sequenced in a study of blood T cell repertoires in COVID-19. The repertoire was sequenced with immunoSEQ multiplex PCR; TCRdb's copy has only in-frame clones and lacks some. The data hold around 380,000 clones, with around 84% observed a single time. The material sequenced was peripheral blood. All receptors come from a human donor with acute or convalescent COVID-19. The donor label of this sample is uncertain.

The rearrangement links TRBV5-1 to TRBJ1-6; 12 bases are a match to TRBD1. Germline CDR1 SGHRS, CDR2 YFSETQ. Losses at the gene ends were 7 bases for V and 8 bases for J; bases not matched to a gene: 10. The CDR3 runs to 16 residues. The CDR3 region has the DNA TGCGCCAGCTCAGGGACAGGGGGCCCGCGGGATTCACCCCTCCACTTT. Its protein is CASSGTGGPRDSPLHF. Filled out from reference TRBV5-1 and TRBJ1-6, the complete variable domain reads KAGVTQTPRYLIKTRGQQVTLSCSPISGHRSVSWYQQTPGQGLQFLFEYFSETQRNKGNFPGRFSGRQFSNSRSEMNVSTLELGDSALYLCASSGTGGPRDSPLHFGNGTRLTVT.

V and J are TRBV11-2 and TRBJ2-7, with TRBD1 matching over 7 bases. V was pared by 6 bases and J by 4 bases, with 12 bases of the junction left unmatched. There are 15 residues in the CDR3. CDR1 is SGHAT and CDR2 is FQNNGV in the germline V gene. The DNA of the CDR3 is TGTGCCAGCAGTTCCGGACAGGTTTCGGGTTACGAGCAGTACTTC. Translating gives CASSSGQVSGYEQYF. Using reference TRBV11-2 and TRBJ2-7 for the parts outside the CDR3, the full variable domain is EAGVAQSPRYKIIEKRQSVAFWCNPISGHATLYWYQQILGQGPKLLIQFQNNGVVDDSQLPKDRFSAERLKGVDSTLKIQPAKLEDSAVYLCASSSGQVSGYEQYFGPGTRLTVT.

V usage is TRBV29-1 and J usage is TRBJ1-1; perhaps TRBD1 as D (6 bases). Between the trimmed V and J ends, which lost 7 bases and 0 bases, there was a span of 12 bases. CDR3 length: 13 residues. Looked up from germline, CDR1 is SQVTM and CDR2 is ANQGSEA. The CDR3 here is CSGGTSMNTEAFF. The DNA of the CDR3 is TGCAGCGGGGGGACAAGTATGAACACTGAAGCTTTCTTT.

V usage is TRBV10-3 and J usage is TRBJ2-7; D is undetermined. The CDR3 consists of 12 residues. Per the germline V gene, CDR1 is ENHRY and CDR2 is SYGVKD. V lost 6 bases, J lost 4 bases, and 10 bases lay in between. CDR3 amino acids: CAISSDSYEQYF. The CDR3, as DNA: TGTGCCATCAGCTCCGACTCTTACGAGCAGTACTTC.

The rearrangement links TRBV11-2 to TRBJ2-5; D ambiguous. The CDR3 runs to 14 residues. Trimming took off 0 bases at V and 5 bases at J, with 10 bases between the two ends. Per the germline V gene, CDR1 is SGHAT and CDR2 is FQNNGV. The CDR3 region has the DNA TGTGCCAGCAGCTTAGATTTCACGGTGGAGACCCAGTACTTC. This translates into CASSLDFTVETQYF.

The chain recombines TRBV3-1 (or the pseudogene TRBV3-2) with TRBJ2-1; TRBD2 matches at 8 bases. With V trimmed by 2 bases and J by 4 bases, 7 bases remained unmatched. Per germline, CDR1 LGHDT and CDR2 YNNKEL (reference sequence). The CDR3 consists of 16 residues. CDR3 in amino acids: CASSQLGSGAYNEQFF. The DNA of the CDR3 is TGTGCCAGCAGCCAATTGGGTAGCGGGGCGTACAATGAGCAGTTCTTC.

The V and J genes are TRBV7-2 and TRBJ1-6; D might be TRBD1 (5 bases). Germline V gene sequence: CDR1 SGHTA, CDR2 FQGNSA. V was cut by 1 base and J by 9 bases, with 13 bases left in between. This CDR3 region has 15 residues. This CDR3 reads CASSLGPGNVSPLHF. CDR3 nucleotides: TGTGCCAGCAGCTTAGGGCCAGGGAACGTTTCACCCCTCCACTTT.

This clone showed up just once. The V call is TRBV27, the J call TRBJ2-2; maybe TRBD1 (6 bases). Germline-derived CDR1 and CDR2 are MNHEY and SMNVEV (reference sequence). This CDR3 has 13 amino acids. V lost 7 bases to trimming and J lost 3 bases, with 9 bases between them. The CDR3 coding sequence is TGTGCCAGCACCAGGACAGACACCGGGGAGCTGTTTTTT. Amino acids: CASTRTDTGELFF.

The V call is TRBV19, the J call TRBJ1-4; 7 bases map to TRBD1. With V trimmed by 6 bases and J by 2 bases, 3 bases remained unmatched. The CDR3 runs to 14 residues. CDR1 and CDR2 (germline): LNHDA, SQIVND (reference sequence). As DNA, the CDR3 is TGTGCCAGTAGGACAGGGTCGACTAATGAAAAACTGTTTTTT. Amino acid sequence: CASRTGSTNEKLFF.

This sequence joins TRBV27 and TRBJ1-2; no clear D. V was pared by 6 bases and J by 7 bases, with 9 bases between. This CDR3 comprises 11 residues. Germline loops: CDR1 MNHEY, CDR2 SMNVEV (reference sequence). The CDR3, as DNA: TGTGCCAGCAGAGGCGGGTCTGGCTACACCTTC. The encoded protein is CASRGGSGYTF.

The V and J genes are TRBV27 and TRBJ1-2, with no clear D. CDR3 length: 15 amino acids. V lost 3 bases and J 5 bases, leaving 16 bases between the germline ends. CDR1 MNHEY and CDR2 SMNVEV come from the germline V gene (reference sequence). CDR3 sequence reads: CASSFWSQNRYGYTF. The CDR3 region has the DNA TGTGCCAGCAGTTTTTGGTCCCAGAACCGATATGGCTACACCTTC.

CDR3 loop: CASGGTSGYNEQFF. The CDR3 DNA is TGTGCCAGTGGGGGTACTAGCGGCTACAATGAGCAGTTCTTC. The gene calls are TRBV6-4 and TRBJ2-1; 8 bases are a match to TRBD2. The trim removed 9 bases at V and 3 bases at J, leaving 7 bases unmatched. This CDR3 contains 14 residues. Germline V gene lookup returns CDR1 MRHNA and CDR2 SNTAGT.

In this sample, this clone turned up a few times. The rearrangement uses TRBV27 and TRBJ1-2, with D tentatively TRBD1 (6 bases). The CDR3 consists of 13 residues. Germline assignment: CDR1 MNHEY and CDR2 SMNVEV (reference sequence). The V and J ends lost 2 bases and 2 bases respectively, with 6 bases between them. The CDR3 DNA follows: TGTGCCAGCAGTTTAGACAGGAACTATGGCTACACCTTC. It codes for CASSLDRNYGYTF.

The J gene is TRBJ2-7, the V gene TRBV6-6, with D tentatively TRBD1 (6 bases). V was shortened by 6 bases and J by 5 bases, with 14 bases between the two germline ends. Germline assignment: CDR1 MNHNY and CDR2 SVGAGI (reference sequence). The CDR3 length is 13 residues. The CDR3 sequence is CASSSLQGNEQYF. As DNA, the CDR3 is TGTGCCAGCAGCTCATTACAGGGCAACGAGCAGTACTTC.

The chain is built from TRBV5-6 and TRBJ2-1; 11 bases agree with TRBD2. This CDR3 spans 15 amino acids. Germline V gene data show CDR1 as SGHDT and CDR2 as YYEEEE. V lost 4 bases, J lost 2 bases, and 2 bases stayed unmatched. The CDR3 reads CASSKTSGAYNEQFF. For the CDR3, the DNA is TGTGCCAGCAGCAAGACTAGCGGGGCCTACAATGAGCAGTTCTTC. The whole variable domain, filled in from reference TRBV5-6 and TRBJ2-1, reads DAGVTQSPTHLIKTRGQQVTLRCSPKSGHDTVSWYQQALGQGPQFIFQYYEEEERQRGNFPDRFSGHQFPNYSSELNVNALLLGDSALYLCASSKTSGAYNEQFFGPGTRLTVL.

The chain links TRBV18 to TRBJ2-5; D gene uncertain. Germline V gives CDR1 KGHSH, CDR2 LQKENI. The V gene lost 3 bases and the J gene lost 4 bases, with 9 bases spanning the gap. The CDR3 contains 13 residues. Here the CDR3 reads CASSPGKTETQYF. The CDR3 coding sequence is TGTGCCAGCTCACCGGGCAAGACAGAGACCCAGTACTTC.

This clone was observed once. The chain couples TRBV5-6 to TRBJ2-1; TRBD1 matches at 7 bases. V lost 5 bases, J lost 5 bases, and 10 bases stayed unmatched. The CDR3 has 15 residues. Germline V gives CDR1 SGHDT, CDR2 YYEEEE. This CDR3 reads CASRSRGQRNNEQFF. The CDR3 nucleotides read TGTGCCAGCAGATCGAGGGGACAGAGAAACAATGAGCAGTTCTTC. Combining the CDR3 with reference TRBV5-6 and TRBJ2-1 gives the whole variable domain DAGVTQSPTHLIKTRGQQVTLRCSPKSGHDTVSWYQQALGQGPQFIFQYYEEEERQRGNFPDRFSGHQFPNYSSELNVNALLLGDSALYLCASRSRGQRNNEQFFGPGTRLTVL.

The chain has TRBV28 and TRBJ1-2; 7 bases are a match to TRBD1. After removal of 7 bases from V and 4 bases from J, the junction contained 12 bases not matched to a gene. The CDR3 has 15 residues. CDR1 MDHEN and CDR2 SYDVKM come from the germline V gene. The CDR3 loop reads CASMPVGQRGYGYTF. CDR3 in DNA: TGTGCCAGCATGCCGGTGGGACAGAGGGGCTATGGCTACACCTTC.

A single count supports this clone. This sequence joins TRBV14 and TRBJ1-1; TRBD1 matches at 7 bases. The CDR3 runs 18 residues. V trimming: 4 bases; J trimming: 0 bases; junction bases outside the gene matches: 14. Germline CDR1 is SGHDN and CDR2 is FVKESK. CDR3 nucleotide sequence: TGTGCCAGCAGCCTAAAAAAAGGGGGCGAGTTCATGAACACTGAAGCTTTCTTT. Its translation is CASSLKKGGEFMNTEAFF.

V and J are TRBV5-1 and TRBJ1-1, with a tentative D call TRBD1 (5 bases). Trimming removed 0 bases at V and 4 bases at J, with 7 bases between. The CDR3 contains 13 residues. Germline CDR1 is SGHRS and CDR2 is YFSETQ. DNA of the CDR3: TGCGCCAGCAGCTTGGAGGGGCTCACTGAAGCTTTCTTT. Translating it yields CASSLEGLTEAFF. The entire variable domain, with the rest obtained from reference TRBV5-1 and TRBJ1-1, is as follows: KAGVTQTPRYLIKTRGQQVTLSCSPISGHRSVSWYQQTPGQGLQFLFEYFSETQRNKGNFPGRFSGRQFSNSRSEMNVSTLELGDSALYLCASSLEGLTEAFFGQGTRLTVV.